This T cell receptor (beta chain) was documented in a study of blood T cells in healthy people across ages. Germline V CDR1 and CDR2: MNHEY, SMNVEV (reference sequence). The trim removed 4 bases at V and 8 bases at J, leaving 19 bases unmatched. This CDR3 contains 18 residues. Through a sample-barcoded 5' primer and a J-beta primer mix, a second PCR was run for roughly 6 to 11 cycles. One entry per CDR3 protein, called by TCRdb with MiXCR from the 5' RACE reads. The sample holds about 1.4 million distinct CDR3 sequences, 45% to 70% seen once. The V call is TRBV27, the J call TRBJ2-1; TRBD2 matches at 8 bases. The sequence was collected from a man in his late teens or twenties in good health. The sample comprised blood. CDR3 amino acids: CASSSPLSGTRVLDEQFF. As DNA, the CDR3 is TGTGCCAGCAGTTCTCCCCTCTCGGGGACTAGGGTTTTGGATGAGCAGTTCTTC.